Given below is one T cell receptor beta chain in context. These data are taken from a study of shared clonotypes between healthy human individuals. Sequencing was performed with immunoSEQ multiplex PCR; in TCRdb, only in-frame clones are kept and a portion is missing. The sample lists around 500,000 clones; around 85% were seen once. Trimming removed 5 bases from V and 0 bases from J, with 14 bases in between. The CDR3 spans 15 residues. CDR1 is LNHDA and CDR2 is SQIVND in the germline V gene (reference sequence). Only Caucasian adults living in Nashville, Tennessee served as donors. This receptor was taken from a woman aged 40-49 years in good health. Some clones in this sample may be carry-over from other donors' samples. The V call is TRBV19, the J call TRBJ2-7; D uncertain. The sample was PBMCs. CDR3 sequence (DNA): TGTGCCAGTAGTTTGCTAGTGGGCAGCTCCTACGAGCAGTACTTC. Translating gives CASSLLVGSSYEQYF. The variable domain in full, completed from reference TRBV19 and TRBJ2-7, reads DGGITQSPKYLFRKEGQNVTLSCEQNLNHDAMYWYRQDPGQGLRLIYYSQIVNDFQKGDIAEGYSVSREKKESFPLTVTSAQKNPTAFYLCASSLLVGSSYEQYFGPGTRLTVT.